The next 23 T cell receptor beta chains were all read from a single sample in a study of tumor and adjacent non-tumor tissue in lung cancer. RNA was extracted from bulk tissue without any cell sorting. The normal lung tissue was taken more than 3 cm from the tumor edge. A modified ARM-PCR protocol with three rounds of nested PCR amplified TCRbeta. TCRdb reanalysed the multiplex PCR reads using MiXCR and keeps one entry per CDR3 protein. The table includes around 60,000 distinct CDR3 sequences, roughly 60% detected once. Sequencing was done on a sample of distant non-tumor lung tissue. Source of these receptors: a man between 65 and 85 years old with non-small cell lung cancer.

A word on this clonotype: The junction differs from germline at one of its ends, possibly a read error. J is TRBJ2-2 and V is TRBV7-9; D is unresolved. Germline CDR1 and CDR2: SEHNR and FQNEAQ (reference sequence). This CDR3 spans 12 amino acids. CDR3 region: CSSSPALRELFF. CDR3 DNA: TGTTCCAGCAGCCCTGCTCTCCGGGAGCTGTTTTTT.

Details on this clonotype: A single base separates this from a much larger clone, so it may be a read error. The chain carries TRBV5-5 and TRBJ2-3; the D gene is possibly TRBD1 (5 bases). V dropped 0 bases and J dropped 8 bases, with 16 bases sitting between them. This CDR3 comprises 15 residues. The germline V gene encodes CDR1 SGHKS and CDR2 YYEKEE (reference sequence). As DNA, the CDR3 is TGTGCCAGCAGCTTGGATGGGGCGACTTCGGGTACGCAGTATTTT. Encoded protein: CASSLDGATSGTQYF.

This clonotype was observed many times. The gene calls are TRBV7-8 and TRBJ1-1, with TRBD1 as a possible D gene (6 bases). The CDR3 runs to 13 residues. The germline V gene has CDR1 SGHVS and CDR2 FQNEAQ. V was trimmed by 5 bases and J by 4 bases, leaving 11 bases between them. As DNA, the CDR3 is TGTGCCAGCAGCCGCAAACAGGGCACTGAAGCTTTCTTT. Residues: CASSRKQGTEAFF.

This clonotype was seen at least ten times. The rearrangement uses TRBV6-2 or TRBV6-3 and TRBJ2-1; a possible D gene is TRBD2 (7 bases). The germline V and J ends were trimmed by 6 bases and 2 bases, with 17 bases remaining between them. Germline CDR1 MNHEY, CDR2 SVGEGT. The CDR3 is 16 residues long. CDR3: CASSLEAGAPYNEQFF. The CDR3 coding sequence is TGTGCCAGCAGCCTAGAGGCGGGGGCGCCCTACAATGAGCAGTTCTTC.

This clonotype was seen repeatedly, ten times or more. CDR3 amino acids: CASSYSTGSDQPQHF. The CDR3 region has the DNA TGTGCCAGCAGTTACTCGACAGGGTCTGATCAGCCCCAGCATTTT. The genes are TRBV6-5 and TRBJ1-5, with TRBD1 matching over 7 bases. V lost 0 bases and J lost 5; bases outside the gene matches: 4. In germline, CDR1 is MNHEY, CDR2 SVGAGI. The CDR3 extends over 15 amino acids.

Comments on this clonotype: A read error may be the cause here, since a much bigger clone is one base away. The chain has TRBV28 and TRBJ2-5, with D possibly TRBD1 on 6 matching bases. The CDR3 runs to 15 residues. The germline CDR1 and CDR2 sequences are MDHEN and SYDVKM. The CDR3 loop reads CASSSTGLGPETQCF. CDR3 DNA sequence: TGTGCCAGCAGTTCCACAGGGCTAGGTCCAGAGACCCAGTGCTTC.

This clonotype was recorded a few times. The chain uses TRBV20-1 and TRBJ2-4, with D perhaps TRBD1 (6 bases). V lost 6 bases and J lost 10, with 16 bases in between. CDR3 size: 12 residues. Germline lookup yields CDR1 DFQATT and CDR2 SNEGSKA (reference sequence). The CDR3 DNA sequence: TGCAGTGCCCGAGAGACTGGACAGATTCAGTACTTC. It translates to CSARETGQIQYF.

The CDR3 nucleotides are TGCGCCAGCAGAAAGGGCGGGAACACCGGGGAGCTGTTTTTT. As protein: CASRKGGNTGELFF. J is TRBJ2-2 and V is TRBV5-1; no definite D call. V was clipped by 5 bases and J by 1 base, with 9 bases between them. The CDR3 is 14 amino acids. CDR1 is SGHRS, CDR2 YFSETQ, per germline.

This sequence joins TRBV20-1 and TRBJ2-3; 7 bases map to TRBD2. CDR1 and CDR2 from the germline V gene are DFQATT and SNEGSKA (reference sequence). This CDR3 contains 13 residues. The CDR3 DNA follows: TGCAATGGAGGAGCGGGGCTGACAGATACGCAGTATTTT. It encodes CNGGAGLTDTQYF.

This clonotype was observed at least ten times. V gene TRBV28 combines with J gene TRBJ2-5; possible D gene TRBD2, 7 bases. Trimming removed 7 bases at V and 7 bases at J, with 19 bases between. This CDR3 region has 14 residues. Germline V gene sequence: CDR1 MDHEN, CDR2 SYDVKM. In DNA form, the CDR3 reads TGTGCCAGCATCCCGGGGGGCCTCGGGGGGACCCAGTACTTC. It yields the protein CASIPGGLGGTQYF.

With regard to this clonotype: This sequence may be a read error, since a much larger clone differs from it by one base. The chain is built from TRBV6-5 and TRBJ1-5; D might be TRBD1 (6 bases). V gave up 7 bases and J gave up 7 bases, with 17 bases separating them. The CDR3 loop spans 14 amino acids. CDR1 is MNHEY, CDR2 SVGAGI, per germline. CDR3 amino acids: CASKTQQGWQPQHF. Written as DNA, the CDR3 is TGTGCCAGCAAAACTCAACAGGGATGGCAGCCCCAGCATTTT.

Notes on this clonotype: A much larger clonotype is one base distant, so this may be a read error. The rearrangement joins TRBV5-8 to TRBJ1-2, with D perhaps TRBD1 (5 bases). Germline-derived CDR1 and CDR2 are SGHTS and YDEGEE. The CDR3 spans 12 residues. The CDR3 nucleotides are TGTACCAGCAGCTTGGAAGGGACCGGCTACACCTTC. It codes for CTSSLEGTGYTF.

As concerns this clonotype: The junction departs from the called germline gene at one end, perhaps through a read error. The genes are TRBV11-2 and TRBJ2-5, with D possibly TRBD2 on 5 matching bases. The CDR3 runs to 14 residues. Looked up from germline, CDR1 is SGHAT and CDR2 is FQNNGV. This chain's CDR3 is CPSSSWESQETQYF. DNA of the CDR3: TGTCCCAGCAGCTCCTGGGAGAGCCAAGAGACTCAGTACTTC.

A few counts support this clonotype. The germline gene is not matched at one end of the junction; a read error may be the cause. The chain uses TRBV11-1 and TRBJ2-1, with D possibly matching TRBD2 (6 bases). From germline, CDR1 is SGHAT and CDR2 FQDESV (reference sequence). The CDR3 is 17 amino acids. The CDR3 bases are TGTGCCTGCAGCCTTGGGCAGCGGAGGGGCCAAATCAGTGAGCAGTTCTTC. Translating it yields CACSLGQRRGQISEQFF. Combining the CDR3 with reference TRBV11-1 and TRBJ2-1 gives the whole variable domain EAEVAQSPRYKITEKSQAVAFWCDPISGHATLYWYRQILGQGPELLVQFQDESVVDDSQLPKDRFSAERLKGVDSTLKIQPAELGDSAMYLCACSLGQRRGQISEQFFGPGTRLTVL.

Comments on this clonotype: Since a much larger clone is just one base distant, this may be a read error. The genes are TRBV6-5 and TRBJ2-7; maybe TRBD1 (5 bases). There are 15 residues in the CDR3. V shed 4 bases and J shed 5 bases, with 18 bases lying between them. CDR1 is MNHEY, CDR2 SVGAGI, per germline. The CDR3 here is CASSLTGSSADEQYF. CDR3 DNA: TGTGCCAGCAGTTTAACAGGTAGTTCGGCCGACGAGCAGTACTTC.

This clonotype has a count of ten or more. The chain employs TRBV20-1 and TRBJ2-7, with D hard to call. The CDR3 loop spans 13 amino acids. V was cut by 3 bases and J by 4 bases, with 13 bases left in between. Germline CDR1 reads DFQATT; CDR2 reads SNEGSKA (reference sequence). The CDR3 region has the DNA TGCAGTGCTAGTTCCCCCCAGGTATACGAGCAGTACTTC. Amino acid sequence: CSASSPQVYEQYF.

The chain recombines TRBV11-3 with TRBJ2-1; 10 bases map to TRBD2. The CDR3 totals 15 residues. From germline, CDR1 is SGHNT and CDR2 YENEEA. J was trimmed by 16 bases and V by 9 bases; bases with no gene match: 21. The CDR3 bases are TGTGCCAGGAGCCTTCTAGCGGGGGTTAACAATGAGCGCTTCTTC. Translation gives CARSLLAGVNNERFF.

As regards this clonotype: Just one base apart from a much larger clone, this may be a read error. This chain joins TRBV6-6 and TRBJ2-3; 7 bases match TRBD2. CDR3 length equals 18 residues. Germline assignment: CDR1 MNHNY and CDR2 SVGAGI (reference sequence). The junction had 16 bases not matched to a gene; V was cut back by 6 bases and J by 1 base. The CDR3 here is CASRGLTGPLDGTDTQYF. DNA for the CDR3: TGTGCCAGCAGGGGACTAACGGGGCCCCTGGACGGCACAGATACGCAGTATTTT.

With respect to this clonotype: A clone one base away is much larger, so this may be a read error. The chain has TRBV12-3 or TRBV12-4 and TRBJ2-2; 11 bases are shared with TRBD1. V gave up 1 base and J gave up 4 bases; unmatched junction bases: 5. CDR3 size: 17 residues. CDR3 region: CASSLGRTGGSTGELFF. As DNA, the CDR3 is TGTGCCAGCAGTTTAGGACGGACAGGGGGCAGCACCGGGGAGCTGTTTTTT.

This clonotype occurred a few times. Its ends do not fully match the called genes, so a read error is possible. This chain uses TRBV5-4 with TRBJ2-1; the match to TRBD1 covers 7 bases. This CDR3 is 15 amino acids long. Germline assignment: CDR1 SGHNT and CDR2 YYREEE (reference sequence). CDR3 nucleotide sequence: TGTGTCAGCAGCGCATATGGGTATATGGGACAGCAACAGTTCTTC. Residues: CVSSAYGYMGQQQFF. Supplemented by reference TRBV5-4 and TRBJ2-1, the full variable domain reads ETGVTQSPTHLIKTRGQQVTLRCSSQSGHNTVSWYQQALGQGPQFIFQYYREEENGRGNFPPRFSGLQFPNYSSELNVNALELDDSALYLCVSSAYGYMGQQQFFGPGTRLTVL.

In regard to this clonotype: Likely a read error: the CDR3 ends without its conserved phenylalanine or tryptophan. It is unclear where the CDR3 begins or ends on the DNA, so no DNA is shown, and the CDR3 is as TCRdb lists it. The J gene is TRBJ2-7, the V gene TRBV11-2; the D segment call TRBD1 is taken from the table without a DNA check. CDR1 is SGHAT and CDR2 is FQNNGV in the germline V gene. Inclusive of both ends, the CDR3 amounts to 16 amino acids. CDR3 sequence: CASSLEASAPSGEQYL.

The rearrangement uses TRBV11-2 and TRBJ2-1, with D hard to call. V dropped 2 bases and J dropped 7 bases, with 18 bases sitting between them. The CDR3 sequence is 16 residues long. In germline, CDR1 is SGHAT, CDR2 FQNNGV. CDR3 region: CASSLSAKVGDNEQFF. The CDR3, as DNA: TGTGCCAGCAGCTTATCCGCGAAGGTTGGGGATAATGAGCAGTTCTTC.

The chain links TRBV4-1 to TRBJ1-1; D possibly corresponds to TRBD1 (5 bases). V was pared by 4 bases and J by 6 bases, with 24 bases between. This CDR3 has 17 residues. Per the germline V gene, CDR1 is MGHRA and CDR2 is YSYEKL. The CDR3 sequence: CASSRGDAGRNLAEAFF. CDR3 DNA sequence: TGCGCCAGCAGCCGAGGGGATGCGGGACGCAACCTGGCTGAAGCTTTCTTT.